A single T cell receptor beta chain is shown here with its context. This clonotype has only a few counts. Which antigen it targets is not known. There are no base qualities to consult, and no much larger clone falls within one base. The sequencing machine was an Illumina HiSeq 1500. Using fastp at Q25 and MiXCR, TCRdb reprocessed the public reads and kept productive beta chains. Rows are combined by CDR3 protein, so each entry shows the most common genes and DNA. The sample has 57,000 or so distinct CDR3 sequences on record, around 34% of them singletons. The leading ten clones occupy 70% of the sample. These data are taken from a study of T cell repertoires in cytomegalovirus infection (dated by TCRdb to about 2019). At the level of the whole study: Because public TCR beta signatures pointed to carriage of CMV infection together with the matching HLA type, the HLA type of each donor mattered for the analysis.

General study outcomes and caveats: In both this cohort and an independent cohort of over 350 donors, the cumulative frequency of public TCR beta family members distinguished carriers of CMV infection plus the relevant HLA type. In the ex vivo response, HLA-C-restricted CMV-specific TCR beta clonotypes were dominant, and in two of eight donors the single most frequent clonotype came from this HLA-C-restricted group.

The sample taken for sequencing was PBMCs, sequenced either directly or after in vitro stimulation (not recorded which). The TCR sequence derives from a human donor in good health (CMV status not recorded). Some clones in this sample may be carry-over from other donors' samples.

Read as DNA, the sequence is TGTGCCAGCAGTTTCAACGGGTTGAAGGGTGGCTCCTATAGCAATCAGCCCCAGCATTTT. It is translated as CASSFNGLKGGSYSNQPQHF. Here the chain combines TRBV27 and TRBJ1-5; the D gene is unclear. At the junction V is shortened by 3 bases and J by 0 bases, with 24 bases in between. CDR3 length: 20 amino acids, cysteine to phenylalanine. Only the CDR3 DNA is retained, 60 bases long and in frame from the first base. The germline V gene encodes CDR1 MNHEY and CDR2 SMNVEV (reference sequence).